This T cell receptor beta chain came from a study of OX40 agonist ivuxolimab in advanced cancers. About the research overall: Patients received ivuxolimab, an intravenous treatment, every 2 weeks at 0.01 to 10 mg/kg. Patients with hepatocellular carcinoma, melanoma, renal cell or head and neck cancer made up the dose-escalation patients. Earlier anti-PD-1, anti-PD-L1 or anti-CTLA-4 therapy was permitted; over 35% had received some. Study-level findings and limits: Certain nonresponding patients likewise had low normalized T-cell clonal expansion.

This CDR3 is built from 15 residues. V was shortened by 3 bases and J by 3 bases, with 15 bases between the two germline ends. Germline-derived CDR1 and CDR2 are SGHTA and FQGNSA. Some clones are missing from TCRdb's copy, which holds only in-frame ones; the method was immunoSEQ multiplex PCR. The profile shows more than 45,000 clones, 80% to 90% of them singletons. Notes on this clone: Its antigen is not known.

The chain joins TRBV7-2 to TRBJ2-7; D is possibly TRBD2 (6 bases). The TCR sequence derives from an adult with an advanced solid tumor such as melanoma, head and neck, liver or kidney cancer. The sample consisted of CD4+ or CD8+ T cells sorted from blood, taken in a trial of the OX40 agonist ivuxolimab. The chain's CDR3 is CASSFAGGTNYEQYF. The CDR3 DNA reads as TGTGCCAGCAGCTTCGCAGGCGGGACCAACTACGAGCAGTACTTC.